The count of the clone carrying this T cell receptor beta chain is one. Its antigen is not identified. The sample originates from a study of PD-1 blockade in classical Hodgkin lymphoma. General study results and limits: Reports indicated that newly diagnosed patients had lower baseline TCR diversity than healthy donors did.

The patients all showed relapse after autologous stem cell transplantation, while their brentuximab vedotin exposure varied. Magnetic negative selection was used to purify CD8+ T cells from thawed PBMCs. Assay: immunoSEQ multiplex PCR; the TCRdb copy retains only in-frame clones and omits some. The sample consists of 10,000 to 15,000 clones, approximately 80% of them appearing once. The CDR3 is made up of 15 amino acids. Germline-derived CDR1 and CDR2 are MNHEY and SVGAGI. V shed 4 bases and J 2 bases; nucleotides not matched to a gene: 4. The source of this sequence is a human donor with classical Hodgkin lymphoma. The rearrangement uses TRBV6-5 and TRBJ2-7; 11 bases align to TRBD2. The specimen comprised CD8+ T cells from blood, sampled at baseline. The CDR3 region is CASSFSGGATYEQYF. The DNA for the CDR3 is TGTGCCAGCAGTTTTAGCGGGGGGGCAACCTACGAGCAGTACTTC.